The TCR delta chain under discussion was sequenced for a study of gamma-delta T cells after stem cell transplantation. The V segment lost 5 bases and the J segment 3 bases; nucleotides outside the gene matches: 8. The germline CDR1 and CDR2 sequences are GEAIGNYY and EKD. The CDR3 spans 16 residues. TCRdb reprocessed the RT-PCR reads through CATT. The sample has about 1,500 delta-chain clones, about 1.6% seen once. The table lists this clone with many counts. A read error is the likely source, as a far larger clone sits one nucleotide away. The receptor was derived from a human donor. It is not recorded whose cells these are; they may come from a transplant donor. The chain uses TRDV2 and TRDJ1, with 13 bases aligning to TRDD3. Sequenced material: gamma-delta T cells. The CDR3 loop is CACGSLGDTNADKLIF. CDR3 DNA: TGTGCCTGTGGCTCACTGGGGGATACGAACGCCGATAAACTCATCTTT.